Following are 20 T cell receptor beta chains from one sample sequenced in a study of T cell responses to AZD1222 COVID-19 vaccine. Profiling relied on immunoSEQ multiplex PCR, and the TCRdb table lists in-frame clones only, not all of them. The table records about 170,000 clones, 90% of them present only once. This material consisted of peripheral blood, taken 28 days after the second dose of the MenACWY control vaccine. Receptors originate from an adult who received the MenACWY meningococcal vaccine as a control.

This rearrangement joins TRBV6-5 to TRBJ2-2, with 7 bases identical to TRBD2. The CDR3 has 15 residues. The germline CDR1 and CDR2 sequences are MNHEY and SVGAGI. V shed 5 bases and J 4 bases; nucleotides not matched to a gene: 7. DNA of the CDR3: TGTGCCAGCAGTCAAATTGGACTAGTCACCGGGGAGCTGTTTTTT. This gives the protein CASSQIGLVTGELFF.

The CDR3 DNA sequence: TGCGCCAGCAGCCAAGATCTAGCGAGTTCCTACGAGCAGTACTTC. This gives the protein CASSQDLASSYEQYF. This rearrangement joins TRBV4-3 to TRBJ2-7, with D possibly matching TRBD2 (6 bases). With 0 bases removed from V and 1 base from J, the gap between germline ends came to 10 bases. The germline V gene has CDR1 LGHNA and CDR2 YSLEER. The CDR3 is 15 residues long.

The chain links TRBV4-1 to TRBJ1-1; D gene unclear. CDR3 length equals 13 residues. Germline V gene sequence: CDR1 MGHRA, CDR2 YSYEKL. V lost 2 bases and J lost 6, with 10 bases in between. CDR3 coding DNA: TGCGCCAGCAGCCAAAAACTGGTAGCTGAAGCTTTCTTT. It encodes CASSQKLVAEAFF.

V and J are TRBV7-9 and TRBJ1-2, with a possible D match to TRBD1 (5 bases). The germline V and J ends were trimmed by 8 bases and 4 bases, with 17 bases remaining between them. This CDR3 spans 14 amino acids. The V gene's germline CDR1 is SEHNR and CDR2 FQNEAQ (reference sequence). The CDR3, as DNA: TGTGCCAGCGCATTGGGATCACAGGCCTATGGCTACACCTTC. Translating it yields CASALGSQAYGYTF.

This chain joins TRBV28 and TRBJ1-2; D is unclear. Germline values: CDR1 MDHEN, CDR2 SYDVKM. Trimming removed 1 base from V and 4 bases from J, with 10 bases in between. The CDR3 runs to 14 residues. Here the CDR3 reads CASSLLPGPYGYTF. In DNA form, the CDR3 reads TGTGCCAGCAGTTTATTACCCGGGCCCTATGGCTACACCTTC.

CDR3 loop: CASTLAGTPNYGYTF. DNA of the CDR3: TGTGCCAGCACTCTGGCCGGGACACCTAACTATGGCTACACCTTC. The rearrangement joins TRBV28 to TRBJ1-2; tentative D call: TRBD1 (6 bases). CDR1 is MDHEN, CDR2 SYDVKM, per germline. This CDR3 is 15 amino acids long. Trimming left V 7 bases short and J 0 bases short, with 15 bases between.

The gene calls are TRBV6-5 and TRBJ2-2; weak D call: TRBD1 (5 bases). The V end lost 2 bases, the J end lost 4 bases, and 14 bases lay between the germline ends. This CDR3 comprises 16 residues. CDR1 is MNHEY, CDR2 SVGAGI, per germline. The CDR3 bases are TGTGCCAGCAGTTACCCTCAGGGTTCGACCACCGGGGAGCTGTTTTTT. Its translation is CASSYPQGSTTGELFF.

The rearrangement links TRBV24-1 to TRBJ2-2; TRBD1 agrees at 8 bases. The CDR3 is 15 amino acids. Germline CDR1 is KGHDR and CDR2 is SFDVKD. V shed 5 bases and J 1 base; nucleotides not matched to a gene: 2. The CDR3 spells CATSGGTGNTGELFF. For the CDR3, the DNA is TGTGCCACCAGTGGAGGGACAGGGAACACCGGGGAGCTGTTTTTT.

CDR3 sequence (DNA): TGTGCCAGCAGCCCTACCGGGACCGTCGGCACCGGGGAGCTGTTTTTT. Protein: CASSPTGTVGTGELFF. This chain links TRBV7-2 with TRBJ2-2, with D perhaps TRBD1 or TRBD2 (5 bases each). There are 16 residues in the CDR3. V lost 5 bases, J lost 4 bases, and 17 bases lay in between. CDR1 and CDR2 (germline): SGHTA, FQGNSA.

The rearrangement links TRBV2 to TRBJ1-2; tentative D call: TRBD1 (5 bases). The germline V gene encodes CDR1 SNHLY and CDR2 FYNNEI. The CDR3 extends over 12 amino acids. V gave up 8 bases and J gave up 4 bases, with 11 bases separating them. In DNA form, the CDR3 reads TGTGCCAGCCAACCGGGACTCTATGGCTACACCTTC. Protein sequence: CASQPGLYGYTF. Full variable domain (missing parts from reference TRBV2 and TRBJ1-2): EPEVTQTPSHQVTQMGQEVILRCVPISNHLYFYWYRQILGQKVEFLVSFYNNEISEKSEIFDDQFSVERPDGSNFTLKIRSTKLEDSAMYFCASQPGLYGYTFGSGTRLTVV.

J is TRBJ1-5 and V is TRBV6-5; 8 positions agree with TRBD1. The CDR3 has 15 residues. Germline V lookup: CDR1 MNHEY, CDR2 SVGAGI. V trimming: 5 bases; J trimming: 3 bases; junction bases outside the gene matches: 6. In nucleotides, the CDR3 is TGTGCCAGCAGTCCCGGACAGGGACACAATCAGCCCCAGCATTTT. Translated: CASSPGQGHNQPQHF.

V gene TRBV10-3 combines with J gene TRBJ2-2, with D possibly being TRBD2 (6 bases). The V and J ends lost 0 bases and 5 bases respectively, with 13 bases between them. The CDR3 consists of 16 residues. Germline CDR1 and CDR2: ENHRY and SYGVKD. For the CDR3, the DNA is TGTGCCATCAGTGAGTCATCCAGGAGGGAGACCGGGGAGCTGTTTTTT. Its protein product is CAISESSRRETGELFF.

The chain is built from TRBV27 and TRBJ2-2, with D perhaps TRBD1 (5 bases). V dropped 2 bases and J dropped 6 bases, with 19 bases sitting between them. Per the germline V gene, CDR1 is MNHEY and CDR2 is SMNVEV (reference sequence). This CDR3 comprises 17 residues. This CDR3 reads CASSLGCQGRFAGELFF. CDR3 sequence (DNA): TGTGCCAGCAGTTTAGGGTGTCAGGGCAGATTTGCCGGGGAGCTGTTTTTT.

The DNA of the CDR3 is TGTGCCAGCAGCCAATCCCTAGGGTACTACGAGCAGTACTTC. It specifies CASSQSLGYYEQYF. The V call is TRBV14, the J call TRBJ2-7; D ambiguous. The CDR3 runs to 14 residues. Germline V gene sequence: CDR1 SGHDN, CDR2 FVKESK. With 2 bases removed from V and 3 bases from J, the gap between germline ends came to 11 bases.

The chain carries TRBV11-2 and TRBJ1-2; D is unclear. The CDR3 contains 13 residues. Per germline, CDR1 SGHAT and CDR2 FQNNGV. The germline V and J ends were trimmed by 4 bases and 5 bases, with 11 bases remaining between them. Here the CDR3 DNA reads TGTGCCAGCAGCTCCCAGAACCTGTATGGCTACACCTTC. Protein: CASSSQNLYGYTF.

The chain joins TRBV27 to TRBJ2-2, with D perhaps being TRBD1 or TRBD2 (5 bases each). The V and J ends lost 8 bases and 1 base respectively, with 11 bases between them. CDR3 length equals 14 residues. The germline CDR1 and CDR2 sequences are MNHEY and SMNVEV (reference sequence). In DNA, the CDR3 is TGTGCCAGCGCCGGGACGAGGAACACCGGGGAGCTGTTTTTT. Protein: CASAGTRNTGELFF.

CDR3 nucleotide sequence: TGTGCCTGGAGTGAAGCGTACGGTGAAGCTTTCTTT. Protein: CAWSEAYGEAFF. The rearrangement uses TRBV30 and TRBJ1-1; D unresolved. Looked up from germline, CDR1 is GTSNPN and CDR2 is SVGIG (reference sequence). This CDR3 has 12 amino acids. The V and J ends lost 1 base and 7 bases respectively, with 10 bases between them.

This clone was seen more than once but under ten times. The V gene is TRBV5-8, the J gene TRBJ1-1; D gene unclear. The germline V and J ends were trimmed by 4 bases and 7 bases, with 11 bases remaining between them. Per germline, CDR1 SGHTS and CDR2 YDEGEE. The CDR3 is 12 amino acids. CDR3 sequence reads: CASSGVPGEAFF. The CDR3 region has the DNA TGTGCCAGCAGCGGGGTCCCCGGTGAAGCTTTCTTT.

This clone has more than one count but fewer than ten. Here the CDR3 reads CASSSRGAGYTF. For the CDR3, the DNA is TGTGCCAGCAGTTCCAGGGGCGCTGGCTACACCTTC. The V gene is TRBV28, the J gene TRBJ1-2; D is perhaps TRBD1 (6 bases). The germline gives CDR1 MDHEN, CDR2 SYDVKM. The length of the CDR3 is 12 residues. The V and J ends lost 4 bases and 7 bases respectively, with 10 bases between them.

The chain uses TRBV5-1 and TRBJ2-7; D gene ambiguous. CDR1 SGHRS and CDR2 YFSETQ come from the germline V gene. The ends were cut back, 0 bases at V and 3 bases at J, with 7 bases in the middle. The CDR3 length is 13 residues. CDR3 coding DNA: TGCGCCAGCAGCTTGGAGCAGATCTACGAGCAGTACTTC. Its protein product is CASSLEQIYEQYF.